This T cell receptor beta chain is drawn from a study of blood T cell repertoires in COVID-19. Whole-study context: Researchers got acute and convalescent COVID-19 samples from the United States, Italy and Spain. In each case, the material was cDNA or gDNA derived from T cells, B-cell-depleted T cells, or PBMCs.

Trimming at V came to 3 bases and at J to 3 bases, leaving 4 bases not matched to a gene. This CDR3 is 15 amino acids long. Germline values: CDR1 PRHDT, CDR2 FYEKMQ (reference sequence). In the study's own analysis: Reference gene primers were amplified, and this amplification served to estimate nucleated cell counts. Method: immunoSEQ multiplex PCR; TCRdb's copy keeps in-frame clones and lacks some. The V and J calls and clone size were taken over from that table, and D and trimming were inferred from the DNA. The sample holds hundreds of thousands of clones, about 87% seen once. The specimen was peripheral blood. The TCR originated in a woman between 25 and 40 years old with COVID-19, enrolled during active disease. The chain has TRBV13 and TRBJ2-3, with 9 positions matching TRBD2. The CDR3 reads CASSFRAGGTDTQYF. DNA of the CDR3: TGTGCCAGCAGCTTCCGAGCGGGGGGAACAGATACGCAGTATTTT. Combining the CDR3 with reference TRBV13 and TRBJ2-3 gives the whole variable domain AAGVIQSPRHLIKEKRETATLKCYPIPRHDTVYWYQQGPGQDPQFLISFYEKMQSDKGSIPDRFSAQQFSDYHSELNMSSLELGDSALYFCASSFRAGGTDTQYFGPGTRLTVL.